The following is a T cell receptor beta chain sequence with its context. Its matching antigen is unknown. These data originate in a study of cytomegalovirus exposure and HLA in healthy donors. Broader study findings: For most TCR beta V segments, an earlier analysis put the productive rate at about 90% or about 30% of the time. A later analysis linked a missense variant in DCLRE1C to the trimming of TCR beta V and J genes.

Researchers ran the PCR with 60 Vbeta and 13 Jbeta primers. Measured with immunoSEQ multiplex PCR; TCRdb has only the in-frame clones, and not every one. In the table there are under 200,000 clones, 65% to 85% of which are singletons. The source material was PBMCs. The receptor's source is a man between 60 and 75 years old in good health and CMV-seronegative.

The CDR3, as DNA: TGCGCCAGCAGCTTAGACGCGGGGTTTTCCTATGGCTACACCTTC. Its protein is CASSLDAGFSYGYTF. The V and J genes are TRBV5-1 and TRBJ1-2; the D is unclear. Germline loops: CDR1 SGHRS, CDR2 YFSETQ. The V end was cut by 2 bases, the J end by 4 bases, with 15 bases between. This CDR3 region has 15 residues.